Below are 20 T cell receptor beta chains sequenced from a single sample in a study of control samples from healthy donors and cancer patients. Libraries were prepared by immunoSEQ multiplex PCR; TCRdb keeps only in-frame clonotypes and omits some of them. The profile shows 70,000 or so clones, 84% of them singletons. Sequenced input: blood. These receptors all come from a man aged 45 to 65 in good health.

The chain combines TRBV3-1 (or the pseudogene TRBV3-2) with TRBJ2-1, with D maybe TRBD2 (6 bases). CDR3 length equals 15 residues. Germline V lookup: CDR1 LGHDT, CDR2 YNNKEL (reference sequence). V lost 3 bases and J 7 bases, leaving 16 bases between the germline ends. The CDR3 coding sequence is TGTGCCAGCAGCCAGTTCGGGACTTTGGGGAATGAGCAGTTCTTC. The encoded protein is CASSQFGTLGNEQFF.

DNA of the CDR3: TGTGCCAGCAGCTTGGGGCAGTCTAATTCACCCCTCCACTTT. Translated: CASSLGQSNSPLHF. The chain couples TRBV5-4 to TRBJ1-6; D unresolved. V was clipped by 0 bases and J by 6 bases, with 7 bases between them. The germline gives CDR1 SGHNT, CDR2 YYREEE (reference sequence). CDR3 length: 14 residues.

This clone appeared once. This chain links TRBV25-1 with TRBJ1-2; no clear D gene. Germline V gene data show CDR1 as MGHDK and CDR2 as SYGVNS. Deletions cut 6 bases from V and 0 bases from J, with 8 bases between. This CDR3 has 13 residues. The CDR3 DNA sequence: TGTGCCAGCAGAGTCAGCACTAACTATGGCTACACCTTC. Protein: CASRVSTNYGYTF.

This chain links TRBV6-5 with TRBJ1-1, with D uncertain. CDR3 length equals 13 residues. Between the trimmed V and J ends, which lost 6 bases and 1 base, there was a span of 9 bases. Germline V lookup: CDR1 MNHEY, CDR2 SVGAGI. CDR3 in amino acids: CASSISQNTEAFF. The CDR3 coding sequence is TGTGCCAGCAGCATATCGCAGAACACTGAAGCTTTCTTT.

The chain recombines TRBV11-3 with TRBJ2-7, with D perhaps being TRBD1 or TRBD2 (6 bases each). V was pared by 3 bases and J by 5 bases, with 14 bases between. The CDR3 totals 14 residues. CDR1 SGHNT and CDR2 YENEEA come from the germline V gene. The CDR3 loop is CASSFEQGLNEQYF. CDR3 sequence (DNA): TGTGCCAGCAGCTTTGAACAGGGACTCAACGAGCAGTACTTC.

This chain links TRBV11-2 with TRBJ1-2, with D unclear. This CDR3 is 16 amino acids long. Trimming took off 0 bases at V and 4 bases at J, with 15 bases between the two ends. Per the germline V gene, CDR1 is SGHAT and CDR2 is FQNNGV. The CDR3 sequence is CASSLEALRLIYGYTF. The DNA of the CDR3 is TGTGCCAGCAGCTTAGAAGCCTTGCGGCTGATCTATGGCTACACCTTC.

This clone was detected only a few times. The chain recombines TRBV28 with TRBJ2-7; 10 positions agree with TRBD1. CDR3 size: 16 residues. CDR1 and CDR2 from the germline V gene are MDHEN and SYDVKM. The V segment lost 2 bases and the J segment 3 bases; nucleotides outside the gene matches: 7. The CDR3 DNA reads TGTGCCAGCAGTTTACCTCGGGGGGACAGGGGCTACGAGCAGTACTTC. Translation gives CASSLPRGDRGYEQYF.

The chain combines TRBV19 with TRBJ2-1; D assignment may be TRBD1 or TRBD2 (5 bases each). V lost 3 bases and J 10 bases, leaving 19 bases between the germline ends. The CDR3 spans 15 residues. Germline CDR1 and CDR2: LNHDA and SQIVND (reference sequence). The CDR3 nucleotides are TGTGCCAGTAGTATGCGCCGGGGCCGGTTGAACGAGCAGTTCTTC. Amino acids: CASSMRRGRLNEQFF.

CDR3 DNA: TGTGCCAGCAGCCGACAGGCCTATAATTCACCCCTCCACTTT. Its translation: CASSRQAYNSPLHF. The chain joins TRBV7-6 to TRBJ1-6; D possibly corresponds to TRBD1 (6 bases). Germline V gene lookup returns CDR1 SGHVS and CDR2 FNYEAQ. Trimming took 5 bases from V and 2 from J, leaving 7 bases between them. The CDR3 sequence is 14 residues long.

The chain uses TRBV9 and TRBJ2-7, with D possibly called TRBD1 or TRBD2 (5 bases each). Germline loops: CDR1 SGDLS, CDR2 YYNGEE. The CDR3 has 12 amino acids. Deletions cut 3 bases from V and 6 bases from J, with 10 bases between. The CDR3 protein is CASSAVGTEQYF. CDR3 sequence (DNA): TGTGCCAGCAGCGCCGTCGGGACCGAGCAGTACTTC.

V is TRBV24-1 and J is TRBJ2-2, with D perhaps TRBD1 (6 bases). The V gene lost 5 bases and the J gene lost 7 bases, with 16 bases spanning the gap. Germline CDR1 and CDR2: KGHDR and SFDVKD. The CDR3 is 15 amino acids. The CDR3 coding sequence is TGTGCCACCAGTGCAGCAACAGGGAAGTACGGGGAGCTGTTTTTT. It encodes CATSAATGKYGELFF.

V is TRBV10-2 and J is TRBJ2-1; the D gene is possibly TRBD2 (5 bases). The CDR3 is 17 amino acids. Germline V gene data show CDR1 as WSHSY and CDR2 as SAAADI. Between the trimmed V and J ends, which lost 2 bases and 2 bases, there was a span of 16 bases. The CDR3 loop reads CASSEVGATDPYNEQFF. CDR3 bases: TGCGCCAGCAGTGAGGTGGGAGCTACCGACCCCTACAATGAGCAGTTCTTC.

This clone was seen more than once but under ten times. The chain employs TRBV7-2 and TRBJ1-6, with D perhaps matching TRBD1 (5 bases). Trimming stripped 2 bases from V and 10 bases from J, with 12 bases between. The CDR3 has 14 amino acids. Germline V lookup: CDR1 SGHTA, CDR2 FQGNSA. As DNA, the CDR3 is TGTGCCAGCAGCTTACAGGGTACCCCATCACCCCTCCACTTT. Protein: CASSLQGTPSPLHF.

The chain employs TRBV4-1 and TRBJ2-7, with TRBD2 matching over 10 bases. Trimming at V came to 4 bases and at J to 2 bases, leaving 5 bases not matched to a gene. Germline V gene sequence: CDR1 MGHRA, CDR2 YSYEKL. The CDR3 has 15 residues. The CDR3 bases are TGCGCCAGCAGCCGGCTAGCGGGAGCGACCTACGAGCAGTACTTC. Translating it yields CASSRLAGATYEQYF.

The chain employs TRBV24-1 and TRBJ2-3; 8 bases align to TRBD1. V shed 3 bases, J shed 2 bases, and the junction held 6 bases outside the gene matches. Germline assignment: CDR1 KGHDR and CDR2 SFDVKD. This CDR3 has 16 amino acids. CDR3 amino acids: CATSDPGTGHTDTQYF. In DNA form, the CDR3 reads TGTGCCACCAGTGATCCCGGGACAGGTCACACAGATACGCAGTATTTT.

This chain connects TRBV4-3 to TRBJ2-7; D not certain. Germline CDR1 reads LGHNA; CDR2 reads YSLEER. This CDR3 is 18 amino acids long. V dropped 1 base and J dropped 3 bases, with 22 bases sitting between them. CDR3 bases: TGCGCCAGCAGCCAAGTCCCAGCGTCCCGCAGCCGGGTCTACGAGCAGTACTTC. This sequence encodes CASSQVPASRSRVYEQYF.

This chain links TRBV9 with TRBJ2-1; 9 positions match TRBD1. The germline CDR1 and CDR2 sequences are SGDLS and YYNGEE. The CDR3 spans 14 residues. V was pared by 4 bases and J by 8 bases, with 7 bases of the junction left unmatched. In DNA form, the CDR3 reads TGTGCCAGCAGCCCAGGGACAGGGTTCGATGAGCAGTTCTTC. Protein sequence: CASSPGTGFDEQFF.

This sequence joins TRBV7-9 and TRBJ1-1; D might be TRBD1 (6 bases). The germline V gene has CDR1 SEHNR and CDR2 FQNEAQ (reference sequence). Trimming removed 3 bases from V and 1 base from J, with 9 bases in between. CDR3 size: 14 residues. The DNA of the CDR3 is TGTGCCAGCAGCTTTGGGACAAGGAACACTGAAGCTTTCTTT. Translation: CASSFGTRNTEAFF.

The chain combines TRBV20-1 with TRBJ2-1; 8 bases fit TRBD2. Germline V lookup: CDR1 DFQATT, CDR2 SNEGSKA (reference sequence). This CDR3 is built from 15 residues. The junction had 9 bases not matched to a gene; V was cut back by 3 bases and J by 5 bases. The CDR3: CSASGSGTRDNEQFF. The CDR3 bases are TGCAGTGCTAGTGGATCCGGGACTAGGGACAATGAGCAGTTCTTC.

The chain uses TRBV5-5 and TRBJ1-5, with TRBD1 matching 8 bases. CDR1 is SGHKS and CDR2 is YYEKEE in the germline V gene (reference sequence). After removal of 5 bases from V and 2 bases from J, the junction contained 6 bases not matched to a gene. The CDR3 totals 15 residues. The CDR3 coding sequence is TGTGCCAGCAGGACAGGGGTATTAGGCAATCAGCCCCAGCATTTT. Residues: CASRTGVLGNQPQHF.